The 3 T cell receptor beta chains below were found in one sample sequenced in a study of blood T cell repertoires in COVID-19. This table comes from immunoSEQ multiplex PCR, and its TCRdb copy is limited to in-frame clones, with some not included. The table has under 150,000 clones, approximately 82% seen once; the top ten hold around a tenth. Sequences were obtained from peripheral blood. These TCRs come from a man in his forties with active or convalescent COVID-19.

V usage is TRBV3-1 (or the pseudogene TRBV3-2) and J usage is TRBJ1-5, with unresolved D. This CDR3 has 14 residues. The V end lost 0 bases, the J end lost 7 bases, and 10 bases lay between the germline ends. The V gene's germline CDR1 is LGHDT and CDR2 YNNKEL (reference sequence). The CDR3 DNA reads as TGTGCCAGCAGCCAAGATGGCGGTAACCAGCCCCAGCATTTT. Residues: CASSQDGGNQPQHF.

The sample holds one count of this clone. The chain is built from TRBV6-1 and TRBJ1-5; TRBD1 matches 7 bases. The germline V gene has CDR1 MNHNS and CDR2 SASEGT. The CDR3 contains 17 residues. Trimming took 3 bases from V and 6 from J; bases not matched to a gene: 14. In DNA, the CDR3 is TGTGCCAGCAGTGACGTTGGACAGGAGGCGTTAAGTCAGCCCCAGCATTTT. Encoded protein: CASSDVGQEALSQPQHF.

The chain joins TRBV10-3 to TRBJ1-3; D ambiguous. This CDR3 is 17 amino acids long. Germline-derived CDR1 and CDR2 are ENHRY and SYGVKD. The V end was cut by 4 bases, the J end by 0 bases, with 16 bases between. CDR3 sequence reads: CAISVGGLPSSGNTIYF. Here the CDR3 DNA reads TGTGCCATCAGTGTGGGAGGATTGCCCTCCTCTGGAAACACCATATATTTT.